Listed below are T cell receptor beta chains from one sample, sequenced in a study of regulatory T cells in long-lasting Graves disease. Each CDR3 protein is one row after TCRdb ran MiXCR on the multiplex PCR reads. In the table there are approximately 540,000 distinct CDR3 sequences, 12% of which are singletons. The same sample was also studied in work on T cells in Graves' hyperthyroidism and ophthalmopathy.

The sequences come from peripheral blood mononuclear cells (PBMCs), collected at new diagnosis, from a patient treated with antithyroid drugs. The receptors come from a woman aged 25 to 39 with Graves disease. The CDR3 runs from the conserved cysteine through the conserved F or W. D genes are given only for firm matches. Clone size is not always given. Where it is, it says once, few, many or a class for expanded clones.

D	V	J	size	DNA	CDR3
TRBD1	TRBV6-1	TRBJ1-1	many	TGTGCCAGCAGTCGAGGGGGGACAGTCGAAGCTTTCTTT	CASSRGGTVEAFF
NA	TRBV13	TRBJ1-2	many	TGTGCCAGCAGTCACCCAACATTAGAGCCGTCCCCGTCAAACTATGGCTACACCTTC	CASSHPTLEPSPSNYGYTF
TRBD2	TRBV11-3	TRBJ2-1	many	TGTGCCAGCAGTCAAAGCGGGAGCTCCTACAATGAGCAGTTCTTC	CASSQSGSSYNEQFF
TRBD1	TRBV6-1	TRBJ2-7	many	TGTGCCAGCAGTGAAGCCTCTGGGACAGGGTATCGGGAGCAGTACTTC	CASSEASGTGYREQYF
TRBD1	TRBV6-2/TRBV6-3	TRBJ1-2	many	TGTGCCAGCAGCTCACCCGGGACAGGAATATATGGCTACACCTTC	CASSSPGTGIYGYTF
TRBD1	TRBV3-1	TRBJ1-6	many	TGTGCCAGCAGCCAAGATAATACGATACACAGGGGTGAGAATTCACCCCTCCACTTT	CASSQDNTIHRGENSPLHF
NA	TRBV9	TRBJ2-1	NA	TGTGCCAGCAGCGTAGATTCGAATGCGCCGTTCTTC	CASSVDSNAPFF
TRBD2	TRBV7-3	TRBJ2-3	many	TGTGCCAGCAGCTTTGGACTAGCGGGCGGGGATACGCAGTATTTT	CASSFGLAGGDTQYF
NA	TRBV13	TRBJ2-5	many	TGTGCCAGCAGCTTAAGAATAGGGGAACAAGAGACCCAGTACTTC	CASSLRIGEQETQYF
NA	TRBV18	TRBJ1-1	many	TGTGCCAGCAATCCGGTGAACACTGAAGCTTTCTTT	CASNPVNTEAFF
NA	TRBV19	TRBJ1-1	few	TGTGCCAGTAGTAGCACAGCGGTGTTCGGCACTGAAGCTTTCTTT	CASSSTAVFGTEAFF
NA	TRBV5-5	TRBJ2-5	many	TGTGCCAGCAGCTTGGAGTCGTGGGAGACCCAGTACTTC	CASSLESWETQYF
NA	TRBV30	TRBJ2-7	NA	TGTGCCTGGGGACTTACAGGGATTCGTGGTTACGAGCAGTACTTC	CAWGLTGIRGYEQYF
TRBD2	TRBV9	TRBJ2-7	NA	TGTGCCAGCAGCCAGACTAGCGTCCCGGTTGGATACGAGCAGTACTTC	CASSQTSVPVGYEQYF
TRBD1	TRBV20-1	TRBJ1-6	many	TGCAGTGCTTTGACAGGGGGAAGTTTTTCACCCCTCCACTTT	CSALTGGSFSPLHF
NA	TRBV19	TRBJ2-3	many	TGTGCCAGTAGTATCCGGTCACATCTAGTCCCAGATACGCAGTATTTT	CASSIRSHLVPDTQYF
NA	TRBV6-2/TRBV6-3	TRBJ2-7	many	TGTGCCAGCCGGGGAGCTTCAAGAGGATACGAGCAGTACTTC	CASRGASRGYEQYF
NA	TRBV7-9	TRBJ1-2	many	TGTGCCAGCAGGCCACCCTGGGGCAGGAATCCCTATGGCTACACCTTC	CASRPPWGRNPYGYTF
TRBD1	TRBV7-2	TRBJ2-4	few	TGTGCCAGCAGCGAACAGGGGACCATTCAGTACTTC	CASSEQGTIQYF
NA	TRBV9	TRBJ2-2	NA	TGTGCCAGCAGCGGCGCGCCCACCGGGGAGCTGTTTTTT	CASSGAPTGELFF
TRBD1	TRBV7-8	TRBJ2-7	few	TGTGCCAGCAGCCTAAGGACAGGAGGTCCCGGGGAGCAGTACTTC	CASSLRTGGPGEQYF
NA	TRBV11-2	TRBJ1-4	few	TGTGCCAGCAGCTCCTTGGGGGGGGGGCAGGGTGAAAAACTGTTTTTT	CASSSLGGGQGEKLFF
NA	TRBV19	TRBJ2-2	many	TGTGCCAGTAGTATTGAGGTCACCGGGGAGCTGTTTTTT	CASSIEVTGELFF
NA	TRBV10-3	TRBJ1-5	many	TGTGCCATCAGTGATGGGTCAAGGACAAGGGGCCTCTATAGCAATCAGCCCCAGCATTTT	CAISDGSRTRGLYSNQPQHF
NA	TRBV14	TRBJ1-1	few	TGTGCCAGCAGCCAAGATTTCGGTGGAACAGGGCTCGCTGAAGCTTTCTTT	CASSQDFGGTGLAEAFF
NA	TRBV6-5	TRBJ2-2	few	TGTGCCAGCAGTTACCGGCCAGGGATGAACACCGGGGAGCTGTTTTTT	CASSYRPGMNTGELFF
NA	TRBV2	TRBJ2-3	many	TGTGCCAGCAGTCAAATCACAGATACGCAGTATTTT	CASSQITDTQYF
TRBD2	TRBV7-2	TRBJ2-1	few	TGTGCCAGCAGATTAAGGGTGACTAGCGGGACCCCGTCCTACAATGAGCAGTTCTTC	CASRLRVTSGTPSYNEQFF
NA	TRBV11-3	TRBJ1-1	many	TGTGCCAGCAGCTTAGACCTGGTCTTGAACACTGAAGCTTTCTTT	CASSLDLVLNTEAFF
NA	TRBV19	TRBJ2-6	many	TGTGCCAGTAGTCTCCGAGTAGGGGGGTCTGGGGCCAACGTCCTGACTTTC	CASSLRVGGSGANVLTF
TRBD1	TRBV19	TRBJ2-5	many	TGTGCCATTCCAGGGGGCATGGAGACCCAGTACTTC	CAIPGGMETQYF
NA	TRBV15	TRBJ2-1	many	TGTGCCACCAGCAAAATGCCATGGGGGAGCGCCATCAATGAGCAGTTCTTC	CATSKMPWGSAINEQFF
NA	TRBV7-9	TRBJ1-1	many	TGTGCCAGCAGTTTAGCCCTGCACACTGAAGCTTTCTTT	CASSLALHTEAFF
NA	TRBV11-2	TRBJ2-1	many	TGTGCCAGCAGTTTGGACTTCAACTCCTACAATGAGCAGTTCTTC	CASSLDFNSYNEQFF
NA	TRBV28	TRBJ2-7	many	TGTGCCAGCAGCCCCGAATGGCGGTGGAGTCTCGTATCCTACGAGCAGTACTTC	CASSPEWRWSLVSYEQYF
NA	TRBV25-1	TRBJ2-5	NA	TGTGCCAGCAGTGAATTAGGTCAGGACTTCCCTGGGGAGACCCAGTACTTC	CASSELGQDFPGETQYF
NA	TRBV19	TRBJ2-6	few	TGTGCCAGTACACCCTCTGGGGCCAACGTCCTGACTTTC	CASTPSGANVLTF
NA	TRBV7-2	TRBJ1-5	NA	TGTGCCAGCAGCTCCGACAGGTCTGGTCAGCCCCAGCATTTT	CASSSDRSGQPQHF
NA	TRBV20-1	TRBJ2-3	few	TGCAGTGCTAGAGGCAGGGATTACACAGATACGCAGTATTTT	CSARGRDYTDTQYF
NA	TRBV2	TRBJ1-1	many	TGTGCCAGCAGTGAACAGGTGCGCACTGAAGCTTTCTTT	CASSEQVRTEAFF
NA	TRBV28	TRBJ2-7	many	TGTGCCAGCAGTCACAGAACCCCCTACGAGCAGTACTTC	CASSHRTPYEQYF
TRBD1	TRBV7-9	TRBJ2-7	many	TGTGCCAGCAGCCTACCAATACCGGGACAGACTCGATTCGGGCAGTACTTC	CASSLPIPGQTRFGQYF
NA	TRBV2	TRBJ1-5	many	TGTGCCAGCAGTGAAGGTTTACTGACTAATCAGCCCCAGCATTTT	CASSEGLLTNQPQHF
NA	TRBV28	TRBJ2-7	many	TGTGCCAGCAGTTTGGCAGGGGACTCCTACGAGCAGTACTTC	CASSLAGDSYEQYF
NA	TRBV18	TRBJ1-5	many	TGTGCCAGCTCGGGACTTGAAAATCAGCCCCAGCATTTT	CASSGLENQPQHF
TRBD2	TRBV2	TRBJ2-7	NA	TGTGCCAGCAGTGATCCTAGCGGGAGGTACGAGCAGTACTTC	CASSDPSGRYEQYF
NA	TRBV19	TRBJ2-3	NA	TGTGCCAGTAAACTATTCGGCACAGATACGCAGTATTTT	CASKLFGTDTQYF
NA	TRBV6-1	TRBJ1-1	many	TGTGCCAGCAGCATAGGAACGAACACTGAAGCTTTCTTT	CASSIGTNTEAFF
NA	TRBV3-1	TRBJ1-6	many	TGTGCCAGCAGCCACCAGGGTGATAATTCACCCCTCCACTTT	CASSHQGDNSPLHF
TRBD1	TRBV18	TRBJ1-4	NA	TGTGCCAGCTCACCACTGGACAGGGCGTATGAAAAACTGTTTTTT	CASSPLDRAYEKLFF
TRBD2	TRBV20-1	TRBJ2-1	many	TGCAGTGCTAGAATCTATGGGACTAGCGGGAGTCTTGAGCAGTTCTTC	CSARIYGTSGSLEQFF
NA	TRBV11-3	TRBJ2-1	NA	TGTGCCAGCAGCTCGGTATTGGGGCAGTTCTTC	CASSSVLGQFF
NA	TRBV5-6	TRBJ1-1	many	TGTGCCAGCAGCTTGGCCGTGGGTAACACTGAAGCTTTCTTT	CASSLAVGNTEAFF
TRBD2	TRBV28	TRBJ2-1	many	TGTGCCAGCAAAAGAGTAGCGGGGGGTAGCTCCTACAATGAGCAGTTCTTC	CASKRVAGGSSYNEQFF